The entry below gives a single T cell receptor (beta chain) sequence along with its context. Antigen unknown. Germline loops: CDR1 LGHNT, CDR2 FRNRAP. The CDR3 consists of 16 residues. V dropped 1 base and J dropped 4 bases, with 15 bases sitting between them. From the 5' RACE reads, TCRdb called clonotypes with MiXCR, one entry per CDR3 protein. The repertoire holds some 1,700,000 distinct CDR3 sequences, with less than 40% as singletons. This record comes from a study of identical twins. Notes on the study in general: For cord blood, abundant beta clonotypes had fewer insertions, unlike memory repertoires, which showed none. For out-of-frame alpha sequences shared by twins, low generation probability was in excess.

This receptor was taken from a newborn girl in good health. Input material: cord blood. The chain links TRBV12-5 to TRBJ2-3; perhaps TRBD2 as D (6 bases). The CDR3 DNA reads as TGTGCTAGTGGTTTGGGGCCGGGGGTTCACCCAGATACGCAGTATTTT. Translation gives CASGLGPGVHPDTQYF.